These T cell receptor beta chains were read from a single sample in a study of OX40 agonist ivuxolimab in advanced cancers. TCRdb's table, derived via immunoSEQ multiplex PCR, lists solely in-frame clones and lacks some. The repertoire holds roughly 81,000 clones, with around 89% as singletons. The input for sequencing was CD4+ or CD8+ T cells sorted from blood, taken in a trial of the OX40 agonist ivuxolimab. Receptors originate from an adult with an advanced solid tumor such as melanoma, head and neck, liver or kidney cancer. CDR3s include the opening cysteine and the closing phenylalanine or tryptophan. The order of the fields is V gene, J gene, D gene, clone size, CDR3 DNA, CDR3 protein. D genes are given only for firm matches. Expanded clones are given a class, and other clones once, few, many or no size at all.

V gene: TRBV5-8; J gene: TRBJ1-4; D gene: TRBD1; clone size: -; CDR3 DNA: TGTGCCAGCAACGGGAGGGGACAGGGCACCGAAAAACTGTTTTTT; CDR3 protein: CASNGRGQGTEKLFF
V gene: TRBV2; J gene: TRBJ2-5; D gene: -; clone size: -; CDR3 DNA: TGTGCCATCCGGACAGTGGGATCGGAGACCCAGTACTTC; CDR3 protein: CAIRTVGSETQYF
V gene: TRBV9; J gene: TRBJ1-1; D gene: -; clone size: once; CDR3 DNA: TGTGCCAGCAGCGCGGACCAAGGGGGTTCTGAAGCTTTCTTT; CDR3 protein: CASSADQGGSEAFF
V gene: TRBV11-3; J gene: TRBJ2-2; D gene: TRBD1; clone size: -; CDR3 DNA: TGTGCCAGCAGCAGACAGGGGGCTGCGAACACCGGGGAGCTGTTTTTT; CDR3 protein: CASSRQGAANTGELFF
V gene: TRBV9; J gene: TRBJ2-3; D gene: TRBD1; clone size: -; CDR3 DNA: TGTGCCAGCAGAGCGGGACAGGGGCCCCCCACAGATACGCAGTATTTT; CDR3 protein: CASRAGQGPPTDTQYF
V gene: TRBV6-5; J gene: TRBJ1-5; D gene: -; clone size: -; CDR3 DNA: TGTGCCAGCAGTTACTCGCGAGGGGGGGACCAGCCCCAGCATTTT; CDR3 protein: CASSYSRGGDQPQHF
V gene: TRBV5-1; J gene: TRBJ2-6; D gene: -; clone size: -; CDR3 DNA: TGCGCCAGCAGCGACACCTCTGGGGCCAACGTCCTGACTTTC; CDR3 protein: CASSDTSGANVLTF
V gene: TRBV25-1; J gene: TRBJ1-4; D gene: -; clone size: -; CDR3 DNA: TGTGCCAGCAGTGAATGGGGTGCAGGGGCAACTAATGAAAAACTGTTTTTT; CDR3 protein: CASSEWGAGATNEKLFF
V gene: TRBV10-3; J gene: TRBJ2-3; D gene: TRBD1; clone size: -; CDR3 DNA: TGTGCCATCAGGAAAACCGACAGGGGGATCCCCACAGATACGCAGTATTTT; CDR3 protein: CAIRKTDRGIPTDTQYF
V gene: TRBV2; J gene: TRBJ2-1; D gene: TRBD2; clone size: -; CDR3 DNA: TGTGCCAGCAGTCGACTAGCGGCAAGCTCCTACAATGAGCAGTTCTTC; CDR3 protein: CASSRLAASSYNEQFF
V gene: TRBV28; J gene: TRBJ1-2; D gene: -; clone size: -; CDR3 DNA: TGTGCCAGCACTGTGCCTCCTAACTATGGCTACACCTTC; CDR3 protein: CASTVPPNYGYTF
V gene: TRBV2; J gene: TRBJ1-6; D gene: -; clone size: -; CDR3 DNA: TGTGCCAGCAGGGAAGGGTATAATTCACCCCTCCACTTT; CDR3 protein: CASREGYNSPLHF
V gene: TRBV5-4; J gene: TRBJ2-7; D gene: -; clone size: -; CDR3 DNA: TGTGCCAGCAGCTTGGTCGGGCGGTCTGGCGAGCAGTACTTC; CDR3 protein: CASSLVGRSGEQYF
V gene: TRBV12-5; J gene: TRBJ2-5; D gene: -; clone size: -; CDR3 DNA: TGTGCTAGTGGCTCGGAGGGGGAGACCCAGTACTTC; CDR3 protein: CASGSEGETQYF
V gene: TRBV7-9; J gene: TRBJ1-1; D gene: TRBD1; clone size: once; CDR3 DNA: TGTGCCAGCAGCCAACAGGGGCCATACACTGAAGCTTTCTTT; CDR3 protein: CASSQQGPYTEAFF
V gene: TRBV15; J gene: TRBJ2-3; D gene: TRBD2; clone size: -; CDR3 DNA: TGTGCCACCCAATTTCGGGGGGGCTTTCCAGATACGCAGTATTTT; CDR3 protein: CATQFRGGFPDTQYF
V gene: TRBV25-1; J gene: TRBJ2-3; D gene: -; clone size: once; CDR3 DNA: TGTGCCAGCAGTGAGCCCGGAAGGGATACGCAGTATTTT; CDR3 protein: CASSEPGRDTQYF
V gene: TRBV6-6; J gene: TRBJ2-7; D gene: -; clone size: -; CDR3 DNA: TGTGCCAGCAGCCCAGTAGCGGCCAAAACCTACGAGCAGTACTTC; CDR3 protein: CASSPVAAKTYEQYF
V gene: TRBV4-2; J gene: TRBJ2-5; D gene: -; clone size: once; CDR3 DNA: TGTGCCAGCAGCCAAGTCCCTAGCCAAGAGACCCAGTACTTC; CDR3 protein: CASSQVPSQETQYF
V gene: TRBV7-2; J gene: TRBJ1-1; D gene: -; clone size: -; CDR3 DNA: TGTGCCAGCAGCTTAGATCCCGGGACCCACACTGAAGCTTTCTTT; CDR3 protein: CASSLDPGTHTEAFF
V gene: TRBV29-1; J gene: TRBJ1-1; D gene: -; clone size: -; CDR3 DNA: TGCAGCGGCCTGGACACGGACACTGAAGCTTTCTTT; CDR3 protein: CSGLDTDTEAFF
V gene: TRBV2; J gene: TRBJ1-1; D gene: -; clone size: -; CDR3 DNA: TGTGCCAGCAGTGCTAGCCTAGTCACTGAAGCTTTCTTT; CDR3 protein: CASSASLVTEAFF
V gene: TRBV5-1; J gene: TRBJ2-3; D gene: -; clone size: once; CDR3 DNA: TGCGCCAGCAGCTTGGCCTCAGTGGGGGGAGATACGCAGTATTTT; CDR3 protein: CASSLASVGGDTQYF
V gene: TRBV7-2; J gene: TRBJ1-3; D gene: -; clone size: -; CDR3 DNA: TGTGCCAGCAGCTTAGTAGGGTCTGGAAACACCATATATTTT; CDR3 protein: CASSLVGSGNTIYF
V gene: TRBV28; J gene: TRBJ2-6; D gene: -; clone size: -; CDR3 DNA: TGTGCCAGCAGTTTTGCCGGCTCTGGGGCCAACGTCCTGACTTTC; CDR3 protein: CASSFAGSGANVLTF
V gene: TRBV11-2; J gene: TRBJ2-4; D gene: -; clone size: once; CDR3 DNA: TGTGCCAGCAGCTTATTTAGCGGCGCGACCAACATTCAGTACTTC; CDR3 protein: CASSLFSGATNIQYF
V gene: TRBV19; J gene: TRBJ2-3; D gene: -; clone size: -; CDR3 DNA: TGTGCCAGTAGTATAGGTTCGTCCGCAGATACGCAGTATTTT; CDR3 protein: CASSIGSSADTQYF
V gene: TRBV27; J gene: TRBJ1-1; D gene: -; clone size: few; CDR3 DNA: TGTGCCAGCAGTTTAGAAGGGGATGAAGCTTTCTTT; CDR3 protein: CASSLEGDEAFF
V gene: TRBV5-1; J gene: TRBJ1-2; D gene: -; clone size: -; CDR3 DNA: TGCGCCAGCAGCTTAGAAGGCCTGAGTCCTCATGGCTACACCTTC; CDR3 protein: CASSLEGLSPHGYTF
V gene: TRBV9; J gene: TRBJ2-1; D gene: TRBD2; clone size: -; CDR3 DNA: TGTGCCAGCAGCTACCGCGGGGGGGTAGCGGGGGCCCAGGGTGAGCAGTTCTTC; CDR3 protein: CASSYRGGVAGAQGEQFF
V gene: TRBV5-5; J gene: TRBJ2-5; D gene: TRBD1; clone size: -; CDR3 DNA: TGTGCCAGCAGCTCGGGCAGGGGGCCTGGGACCCAGTACTTC; CDR3 protein: CASSSGRGPGTQYF
V gene: TRBV2; J gene: TRBJ1-5; D gene: -; clone size: -; CDR3 DNA: TGTGCCAGCAGTGAAGGATGGGGGTTTACCGGTCAGCCCCAGCATTTT; CDR3 protein: CASSEGWGFTGQPQHF
V gene: TRBV5-1; J gene: TRBJ2-7; D gene: -; clone size: -; CDR3 DNA: TGCGCCAGCAGCTTGGCTGGGACCGATTCCTACGAGCAGTACTTC; CDR3 protein: CASSLAGTDSYEQYF
V gene: TRBV6-5; J gene: TRBJ2-4; D gene: -; clone size: -; CDR3 DNA: TGTGCCAGCAGTTCCCCGGGTTTCGGAGCCAAAAACATTCAGTACTTC; CDR3 protein: CASSSPGFGAKNIQYF
V gene: TRBV6-6; J gene: TRBJ2-7; D gene: -; clone size: -; CDR3 DNA: TGTGCCAGCAGTTACTCTGGGACGCCGAAGCAGTACTTC; CDR3 protein: CASSYSGTPKQYF
V gene: TRBV5-5; J gene: TRBJ2-7; D gene: -; clone size: -; CDR3 DNA: TGTGCCAGCAGCTTGGAACAGCCAACCCACGAGCAGTACTTC; CDR3 protein: CASSLEQPTHEQYF
V gene: TRBV7-6; J gene: TRBJ2-7; D gene: -; clone size: -; CDR3 DNA: TGTGCCAGCAGCTTACAATCCGCCTACGAGCAGTACTTC; CDR3 protein: CASSLQSAYEQYF
V gene: TRBV18; J gene: TRBJ1-2; D gene: -; clone size: -; CDR3 DNA: TGTGCCACCGCGCAGGGTTTTAATCGCTATGGCTACACCTTC; CDR3 protein: CATAQGFNRYGYTF
V gene: TRBV5-1; J gene: TRBJ2-7; D gene: -; clone size: -; CDR3 DNA: TGCGCCAGCAGTTTTGATGGTAATGTCTACGAGCAGTACTTC; CDR3 protein: CASSFDGNVYEQYF
V gene: TRBV9; J gene: TRBJ1-2; D gene: -; clone size: once; CDR3 DNA: TGTGCCAGCAGCGCACGTCCGGCGAGGGGGGCCTATGGCTACACCTTC; CDR3 protein: CASSARPARGAYGYTF
V gene: TRBV27; J gene: TRBJ2-1; D gene: -; clone size: -; CDR3 DNA: TGTGCCAGCAGTTCGGGGGGCAGCGTCGGGGAGCAGTTCTTC; CDR3 protein: CASSSGGSVGEQFF
V gene: TRBV7-2; J gene: TRBJ2-5; D gene: -; clone size: -; CDR3 DNA: TGTGCCAGCAGCTTAGCGGTACAGACCCAGTACTTC; CDR3 protein: CASSLAVQTQYF
V gene: TRBV5-8; J gene: TRBJ1-5; D gene: -; clone size: -; CDR3 DNA: TGTGCCGGAGGGGAGGGAGAACAGCCCCAGCATTTT; CDR3 protein: CAGGEGEQPQHF